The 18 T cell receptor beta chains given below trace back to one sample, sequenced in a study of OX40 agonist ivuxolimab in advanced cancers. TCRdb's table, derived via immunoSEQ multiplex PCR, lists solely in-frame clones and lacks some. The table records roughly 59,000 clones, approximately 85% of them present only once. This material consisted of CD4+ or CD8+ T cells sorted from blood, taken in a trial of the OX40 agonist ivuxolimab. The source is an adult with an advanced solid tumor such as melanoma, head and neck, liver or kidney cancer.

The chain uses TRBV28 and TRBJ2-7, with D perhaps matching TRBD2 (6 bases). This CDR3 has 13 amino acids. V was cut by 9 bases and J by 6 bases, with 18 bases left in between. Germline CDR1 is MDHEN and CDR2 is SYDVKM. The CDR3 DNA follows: TGTGCCAGTTATACACTAGCTCTGGGCGAGCAGTACTTC. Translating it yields CASYTLALGEQYF.

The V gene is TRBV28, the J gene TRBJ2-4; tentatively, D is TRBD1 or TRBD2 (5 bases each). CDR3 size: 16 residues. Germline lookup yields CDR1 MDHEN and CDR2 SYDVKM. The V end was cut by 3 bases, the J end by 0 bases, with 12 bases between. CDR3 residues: CASSFWQGVAKNIQYF. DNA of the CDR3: TGTGCCAGCAGTTTCTGGCAGGGAGTAGCCAAAAACATTCAGTACTTC.

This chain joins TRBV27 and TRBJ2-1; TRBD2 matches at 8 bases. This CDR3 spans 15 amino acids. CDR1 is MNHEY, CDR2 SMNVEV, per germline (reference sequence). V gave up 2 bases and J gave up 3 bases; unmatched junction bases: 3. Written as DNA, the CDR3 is TGTGCCAGCAGTTTAAGACTAGCGTTCTACAATGAGCAGTTCTTC. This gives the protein CASSLRLAFYNEQFF.

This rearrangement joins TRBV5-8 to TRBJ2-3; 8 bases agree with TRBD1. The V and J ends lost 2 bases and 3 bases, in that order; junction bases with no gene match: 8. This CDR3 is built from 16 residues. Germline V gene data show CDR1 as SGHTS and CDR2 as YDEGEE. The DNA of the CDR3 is TGTGCCAGCAGCTTATATATAGGACAGGGTACAGATACGCAGTATTTT. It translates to CASSLYIGQGTDTQYF.

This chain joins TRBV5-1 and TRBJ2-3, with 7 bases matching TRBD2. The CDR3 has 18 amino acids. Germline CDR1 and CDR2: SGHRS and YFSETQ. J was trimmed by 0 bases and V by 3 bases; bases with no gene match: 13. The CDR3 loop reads CASSWRGTTYASTDTQYF. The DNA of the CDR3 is TGCGCCAGCAGCTGGCGGGGGACTACTTATGCTAGCACAGATACGCAGTATTTT.

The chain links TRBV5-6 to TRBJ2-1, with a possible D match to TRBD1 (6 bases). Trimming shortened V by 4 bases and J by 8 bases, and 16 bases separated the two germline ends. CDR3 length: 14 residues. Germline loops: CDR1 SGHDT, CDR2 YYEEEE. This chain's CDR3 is CASSNLDSIDEQFF. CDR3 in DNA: TGTGCCAGCAGCAACCTGGACAGTATCGATGAGCAGTTCTTC.

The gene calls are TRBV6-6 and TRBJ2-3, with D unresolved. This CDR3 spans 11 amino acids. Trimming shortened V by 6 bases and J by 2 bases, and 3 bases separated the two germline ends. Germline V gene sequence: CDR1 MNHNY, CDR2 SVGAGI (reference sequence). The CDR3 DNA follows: TGTGCCAGCAGAAACACAGATACGCAGTATTTT. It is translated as CASRNTDTQYF.

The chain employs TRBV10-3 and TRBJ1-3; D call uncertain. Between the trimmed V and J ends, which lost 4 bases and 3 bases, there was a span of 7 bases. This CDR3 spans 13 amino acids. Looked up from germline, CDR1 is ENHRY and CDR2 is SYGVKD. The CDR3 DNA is TGTGCCATCAGTGGAGGTTATGGAAACACCATATATTTT. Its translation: CAISGGYGNTIYF.

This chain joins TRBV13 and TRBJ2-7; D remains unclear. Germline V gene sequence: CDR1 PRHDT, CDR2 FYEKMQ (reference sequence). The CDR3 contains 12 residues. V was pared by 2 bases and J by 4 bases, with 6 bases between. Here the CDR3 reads CASSLNLYEQYF. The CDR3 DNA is TGTGCCAGCAGCTTAAATTTGTACGAGCAGTACTTC.

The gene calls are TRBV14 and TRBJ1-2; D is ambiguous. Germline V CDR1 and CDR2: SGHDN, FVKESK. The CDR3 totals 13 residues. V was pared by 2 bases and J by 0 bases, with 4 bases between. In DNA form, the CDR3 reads TGTGCCAGCAGCCAATTAGCTAACTATGGCTACACCTTC. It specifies CASSQLANYGYTF.

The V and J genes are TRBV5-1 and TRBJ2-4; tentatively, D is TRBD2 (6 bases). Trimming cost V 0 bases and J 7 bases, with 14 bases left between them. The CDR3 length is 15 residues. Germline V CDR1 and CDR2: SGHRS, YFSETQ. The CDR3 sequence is CASSLDGTGRNIQYF. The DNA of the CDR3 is TGCGCCAGCAGCTTGGACGGGACTGGGCGGAACATTCAGTACTTC.

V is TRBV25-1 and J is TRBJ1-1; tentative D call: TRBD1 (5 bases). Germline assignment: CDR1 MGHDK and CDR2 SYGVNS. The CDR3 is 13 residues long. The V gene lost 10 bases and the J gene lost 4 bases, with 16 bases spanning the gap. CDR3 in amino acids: CATGLGVSTEAFF. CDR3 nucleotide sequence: TGTGCCACAGGATTAGGGGTTTCCACTGAAGCTTTCTTT.

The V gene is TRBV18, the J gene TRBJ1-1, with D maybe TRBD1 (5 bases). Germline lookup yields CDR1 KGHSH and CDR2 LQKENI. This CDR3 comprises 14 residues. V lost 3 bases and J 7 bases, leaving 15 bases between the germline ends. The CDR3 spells CASSPQGVRREAFF. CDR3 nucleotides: TGTGCCAGCTCACCCCAGGGAGTTAGGCGTGAAGCTTTCTTT.

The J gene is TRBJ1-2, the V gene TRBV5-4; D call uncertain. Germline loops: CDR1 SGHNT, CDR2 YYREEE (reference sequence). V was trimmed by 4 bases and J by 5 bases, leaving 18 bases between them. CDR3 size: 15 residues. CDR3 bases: TGTGCCAGCAGCGCACGAGACCCTAACTGGTATGGCTACACCTTC. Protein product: CASSARDPNWYGYTF.

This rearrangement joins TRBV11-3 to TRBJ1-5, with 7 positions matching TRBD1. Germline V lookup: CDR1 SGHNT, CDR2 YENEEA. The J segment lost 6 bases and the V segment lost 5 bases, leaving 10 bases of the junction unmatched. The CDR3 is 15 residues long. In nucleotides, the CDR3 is TGTGCCAGCAGCCGAAGACAGGGTGGGAGTCAGCCCCAGCATTTT. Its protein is CASSRRQGGSQPQHF.

CDR3 amino acids: CASSQLGTVRTEAFF. CDR3 coding DNA: TGCGCCAGCAGTCAACTCGGGACAGTCCGCACTGAAGCTTTCTTT. V gene TRBV23-1 combines with J gene TRBJ1-1; TRBD1 matches at 7 bases. TRBV23-1 is an open reading frame, and its role is uncertain. CDR3 length: 15 amino acids. V dropped 2 bases and J dropped 4; count of bases not matched to a gene: 7.

This chain's CDR3 is CASSKTGGPTNEKLFF. In nucleotides, the CDR3 is TGTGCCAGCAGTAAGACAGGGGGCCCAACTAATGAAAAACTGTTTTTT. The chain uses TRBV28 and TRBJ1-4; 10 bases line up with TRBD1. The CDR3 totals 16 residues. Germline V lookup: CDR1 MDHEN, CDR2 SYDVKM. Unmatched junction bases numbered 3, after V lost 5 bases and J lost 0 bases.

For the CDR3, the DNA is TGTGCCAGCAGCTTCCGGAAAAGCGGGAGAGCAGATACGCAGTATTTT. This gives the protein CASSFRKSGRADTQYF. The chain combines TRBV7-3 with TRBJ2-3; 8 bases fit TRBD2. Germline V gene sequence: CDR1 SGHTA, CDR2 FQGTGA. The CDR3 spans 16 residues. The J segment lost 4 bases and the V segment lost 3 bases, leaving 9 bases of the junction unmatched. The full variable domain, completed using reference TRBV7-3 and TRBJ2-3, is GAGVSQTPSNKVTEKGKYVELRCDPISGHTALYWYRQSLGQGPEFLIYFQGTGAADDSGLPNDRFFAVRPEGSVSTLKIQRTERGDSAVYLCASSFRKSGRADTQYFGPGTRLTVL.